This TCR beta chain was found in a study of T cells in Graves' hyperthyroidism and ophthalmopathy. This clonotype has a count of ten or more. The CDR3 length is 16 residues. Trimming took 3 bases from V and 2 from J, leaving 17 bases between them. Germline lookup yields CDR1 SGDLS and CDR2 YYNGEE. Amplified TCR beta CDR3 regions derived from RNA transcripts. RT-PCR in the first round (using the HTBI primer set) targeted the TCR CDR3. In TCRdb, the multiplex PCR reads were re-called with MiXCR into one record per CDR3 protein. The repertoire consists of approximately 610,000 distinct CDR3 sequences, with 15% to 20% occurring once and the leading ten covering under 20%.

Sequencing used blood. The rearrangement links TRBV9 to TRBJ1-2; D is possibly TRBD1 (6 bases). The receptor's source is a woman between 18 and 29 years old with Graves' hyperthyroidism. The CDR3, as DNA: TGTGCCAGCAGCGAAAATCTCCGGGACACAAACTATGGCTACACCTTC. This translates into CASSENLRDTNYGYTF. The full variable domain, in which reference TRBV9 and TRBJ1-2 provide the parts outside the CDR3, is DSGVTQTPKHLITATGQRVTLRCSPRSGDLSVYWYQQSLDQGLQFLIQYYNGEERAKGNILERFSAQQFPDLHSELNLSSLELGDSALYFCASSENLRDTNYGYTFGSGTRLTVV.